Listed here are 9 T cell receptor beta chains from one sample, sequenced in a study of blood T cell repertoires in COVID-19. Method: immunoSEQ multiplex PCR; TCRdb's copy keeps in-frame clones and lacks some. The sample contains more than 200,000 clones, about 91% of which appear only once. Sequenced input: peripheral blood. The receptor source for this set is a woman aged 25 to 39 with COVID-19, enrolled during active disease.

This clone was seen just once. The chain links TRBV28 to TRBJ1-1, with D maybe TRBD1 (6 bases). Trimming stripped 6 bases from V and 1 base from J, with 9 bases between. The CDR3 totals 13 residues. In germline, CDR1 is MDHEN, CDR2 SYDVKM. CDR3 in DNA: TGTGCCAGCAGGGAGACAGGGAACACTGAAGCTTTCTTT. Its protein product is CASRETGNTEAFF.

V and J are TRBV6-5 and TRBJ2-7; D is possibly TRBD2 (6 bases). The CDR3 runs 15 residues. Trimming removed 5 bases from V and 4 bases from J, with 18 bases in between. CDR1 and CDR2 (germline): MNHEY, SVGAGI. The CDR3 spells CASSPRGSGFYEQYF. DNA of the CDR3: TGTGCCAGCAGTCCGCGGGGCAGTGGATTTTACGAGCAGTACTTC.

V gene TRBV4-3 combines with J gene TRBJ2-6; 11 positions match TRBD1. V lost 2 bases, J lost 0 bases, and 9 bases stayed unmatched. The germline gives CDR1 LGHNA, CDR2 YSLEER. The CDR3 consists of 20 residues. CDR3 protein: CASSQLGGTGGYSGANVLTF. The CDR3 DNA follows: TGCGCCAGCAGCCAACTCGGCGGGACAGGGGGGTACTCTGGGGCCAACGTCCTGACTTTC.

The chain has TRBV21-1 and TRBJ2-7; the table's D call, TRBD1, was not checked against the DNA. TRBV21-1 is a documented pseudogene. CDR3 length: 16 amino acids. The CDR3 protein is CASSKVPREVSYEQYV. The CDR3 coding sequence is TGTGCCAGCAGCAAAGTTCCCAGGGAAGTATCCTACGAGCAGTACGTC.

The count of this clone is one. The chain couples TRBV3-1 (or the pseudogene TRBV3-2) to TRBJ2-1, with 10 bases identical to TRBD2. The germline V gene has CDR1 LGHDT and CDR2 YNNKEL (reference sequence). The junction had 3 bases not matched to a gene; V was cut back by 1 base and J by 6 bases. This CDR3 region has 15 residues. CDR3 bases: TGTGCCAGCAGCCAAGCCCTAGCGGGGGCCAATGAGCAGTTCTTC. It specifies CASSQALAGANEQFF.

This clone appeared once. The chain employs TRBV19 and TRBJ1-1, with 10 bases aligning to TRBD1. Germline CDR1 reads LNHDA; CDR2 reads SQIVND (reference sequence). Trimming took 6 bases from V and 6 from J; bases not matched to a gene: 10. CDR3 length: 15 residues. CDR3 sequence reads: CASSEPGQGKAEAFF. The DNA of the CDR3 is TGTGCCAGTAGCGAACCGGGACAGGGGAAGGCTGAAGCTTTCTTT.

The chain links TRBV10-3 to TRBJ2-1; TRBD1 matches 9 bases. J was trimmed by 8 bases and V by 6 bases; bases with no gene match: 11. The germline gives CDR1 ENHRY, CDR2 SYGVKD. The CDR3 contains 15 residues. The DNA for the CDR3 is TGTGCCATCAGGTCAACAGGGGGCGTTAGAGATGAGCAGTTCTTC. It is translated as CAIRSTGGVRDEQFF.

The chain carries TRBV6-2 or TRBV6-3 and TRBJ2-5, with TRBD2 identical over 7 bases. This CDR3 contains 14 residues. V gave up 5 bases and J gave up 1 base; unmatched junction bases: 4. Germline V gene sequence: CDR1 MNHEY, CDR2 SVGEGT. Here the CDR3 DNA reads TGTGCCAGCAGTACATTAGCGGGCCAAGAGACCCAGTACTTC. Amino acids: CASSTLAGQETQYF.

The gene calls are TRBV5-6 and TRBJ2-1; D is perhaps TRBD1 (5 bases). The CDR3 is made up of 15 amino acids. The V gene's germline CDR1 is SGHDT and CDR2 YYEEEE. V lost 3 bases and J 4 bases, leaving 14 bases between the germline ends. The CDR3 here is CASSWRQSSYNEQFF. The CDR3 DNA reads as TGTGCCAGCAGCTGGAGACAGTCCTCATACAATGAGCAGTTCTTC.